Each of the 11 T cell receptor beta chains below was sequenced from the same sample in a study of long-term antiretroviral therapy in people with HIV. Version v3.0 of the immunoSEQ assay ran at survey level. The data were produced by immunoSEQ multiplex PCR, yet TCRdb's version contains in-frame clones alone and is incomplete. This sample yields around 15,000 clones, of which around 84% are seen a single time; approximately 9.2% belongs to the top ten. The sample consisted of unsorted PBMCs, taken 0.1 years after starting antiretroviral therapy. Every receptor here comes from a man aged 18 to 35 with HIV.

The CDR3 sequence: CASSQPSRDRYGYTF. The CDR3 nucleotides read TGCGCCAGCAGCCAACCGTCCCGGGACCGCTATGGCTACACCTTC. The chain links TRBV4-1 to TRBJ1-2, with a tentative D call TRBD1 (5 bases). The V gene's germline CDR1 is MGHRA and CDR2 YSYEKL. V gave up 2 bases and J gave up 4 bases, with 14 bases separating them. The CDR3 covers 15 residues.

V and J are TRBV30 and TRBJ1-1; 12 bases line up with TRBD1. V gave up 3 bases and J gave up 5 bases; unmatched junction bases: 7. The germline V gene has CDR1 GTSNPN and CDR2 SVGIG (reference sequence). The CDR3 spans 15 residues. Here the CDR3 reads CAWSPGQGAWTEAFF. The CDR3 bases are TGTGCCTGGAGCCCGGGACAGGGGGCTTGGACTGAAGCTTTCTTT.

J is TRBJ2-7 and V is TRBV7-9, with 9 bases that match TRBD2. The CDR3 has 17 residues. The V and J ends lost 5 bases and 3 bases, in that order; junction bases with no gene match: 14. Germline V gene lookup returns CDR1 SEHNR and CDR2 FQNEAQ (reference sequence). CDR3 region: CASSHSGRGLSLYEQYF. CDR3 sequence (DNA): TGTGCCAGCAGCCATAGCGGGAGAGGTTTGTCCCTCTACGAGCAGTACTTC.

This clone appeared a single time. J is TRBJ1-1 and V is TRBV19; D perhaps matches TRBD1 (5 bases). From germline, CDR1 is LNHDA and CDR2 SQIVND (reference sequence). V lost 10 bases and J lost 2, with 14 bases in between. This CDR3 spans 13 amino acids. This chain's CDR3 is CATLGTSNTEAFF. CDR3 sequence (DNA): TGTGCCACTTTAGGGACCTCTAACACTGAAGCTTTCTTT.

The chain recombines TRBV15 with TRBJ2-2, with 9 bases fitting TRBD1. Germline trimming cut 1 base from V and 7 bases from J; bases unmatched to any gene: 7. Germline CDR1 LNHNV, CDR2 YYDKDF (reference sequence). The CDR3 has 16 residues. The chain's CDR3 is CATSRVRGQGGGELFF. The CDR3 DNA is TGTGCCACCAGCAGAGTACGGGGACAGGGCGGCGGGGAGCTGTTTTTT. The full variable domain, rest sourced from reference TRBV15 and TRBJ2-2, is DAMVIQNPRYQVTQFGKPVTLSCSQTLNHNVMYWYQQKSSQAPKLLFHYYDKDFNNEADTPDNFQSRRPNTSFCFLDIRSPGLGDTAMYLCATSRVRGQGGGELFFGEGSRLTVL.

The V and J genes are TRBV9 and TRBJ1-1, with TRBD1 as a possible D gene (6 bases). Trimming took off 0 bases at V and 5 bases at J, with 8 bases between the two ends. Germline CDR1 is SGDLS and CDR2 is YYNGEE. This CDR3 spans 13 amino acids. CDR3 amino acids: CASSVDRATEAFF. The DNA for the CDR3 is TGTGCCAGCAGCGTAGACAGGGCGACTGAAGCTTTCTTT.

There are a few counts of this clone. The gene calls are TRBV7-8 and TRBJ2-7; possibly TRBD1 or TRBD2 for D (5 bases each). In germline, CDR1 is SGHVS, CDR2 FQNEAQ. Trimming removed 4 bases from V and 6 bases from J, with 16 bases in between. The CDR3 covers 14 residues. The CDR3: CASSSPGPSGEQYF. DNA of the CDR3: TGTGCCAGCAGCTCGCCGGGACCCTCGGGCGAGCAGTACTTC.

The J gene is TRBJ1-4, the V gene TRBV2, with D possibly matching TRBD1 (6 bases). The CDR3 has 14 residues. Between the trimmed V and J ends, which lost 5 bases and 8 bases, there was a span of 15 bases. Germline lookup yields CDR1 SNHLY and CDR2 FYNNEI. The DNA for the CDR3 is TGTGCCAGCAGTTCTACAGGGAGGGACGAAAAACTGTTTTTT. It codes for CASSSTGRDEKLFF.

The chain joins TRBV6-1 to TRBJ2-3, with 9 bases matching TRBD2. V lost 0 bases to trimming and J lost 4 bases; unmatched junction nucleotides: 11. CDR3 length: 18 amino acids. Germline V gene lookup returns CDR1 MNHNS and CDR2 SASEGT. This chain's CDR3 is CASSEAPIAGESADTQYF. The CDR3 coding sequence is TGTGCCAGCAGTGAAGCCCCGATAGCGGGAGAGTCAGCAGATACGCAGTATTTT.

V and J are TRBV27 and TRBJ2-1; D is ambiguous. With 1 base removed from V and 10 bases from J, the gap between germline ends came to 8 bases. The CDR3 has 12 amino acids. The germline V gene encodes CDR1 MNHEY and CDR2 SMNVEV (reference sequence). CDR3 amino acids: CASSLYGREQFF. Written as DNA, the CDR3 is TGTGCCAGCAGTTTATACGGCAGGGAGCAGTTCTTC.

This chain connects TRBV28 to TRBJ2-7; D is perhaps TRBD1 (6 bases). Trimming shortened V by 3 bases and J by 2 bases, and 11 bases separated the two germline ends. The CDR3 is 14 amino acids. Per germline, CDR1 MDHEN and CDR2 SYDVKM. The chain's CDR3 is CASSFSGTTYEQYF. Written as DNA, the CDR3 is TGTGCCAGCAGTTTCTCCGGGACAACCTACGAGCAGTACTTC.